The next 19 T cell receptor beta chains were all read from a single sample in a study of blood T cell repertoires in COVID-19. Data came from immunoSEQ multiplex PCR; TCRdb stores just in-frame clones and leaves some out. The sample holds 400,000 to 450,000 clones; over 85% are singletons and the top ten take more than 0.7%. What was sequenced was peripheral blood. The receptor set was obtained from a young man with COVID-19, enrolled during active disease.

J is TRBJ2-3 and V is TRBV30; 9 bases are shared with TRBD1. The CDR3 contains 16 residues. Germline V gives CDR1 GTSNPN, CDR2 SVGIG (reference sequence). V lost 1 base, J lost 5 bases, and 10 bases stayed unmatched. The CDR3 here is CAWSGPGTGSEDTQYF. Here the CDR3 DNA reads TGTGCCTGGAGTGGACCGGGGACAGGGTCCGAAGATACGCAGTATTTT.

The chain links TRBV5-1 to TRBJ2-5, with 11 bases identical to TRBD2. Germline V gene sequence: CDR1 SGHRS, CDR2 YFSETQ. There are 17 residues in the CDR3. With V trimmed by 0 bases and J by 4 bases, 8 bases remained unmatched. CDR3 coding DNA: TGCGCCAGCAGCTTGGTTTGGCTAGCGGGAGGACGAGAGACCCAGTACTTC. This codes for CASSLVWLAGGRETQYF.

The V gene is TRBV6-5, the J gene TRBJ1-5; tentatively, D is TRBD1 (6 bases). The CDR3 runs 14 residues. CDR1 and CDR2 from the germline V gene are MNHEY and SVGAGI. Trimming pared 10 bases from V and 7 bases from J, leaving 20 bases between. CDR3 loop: CAITGHPGWQPQHF. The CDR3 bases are TGTGCCATTACGGGACACCCGGGCTGGCAGCCCCAGCATTTT.

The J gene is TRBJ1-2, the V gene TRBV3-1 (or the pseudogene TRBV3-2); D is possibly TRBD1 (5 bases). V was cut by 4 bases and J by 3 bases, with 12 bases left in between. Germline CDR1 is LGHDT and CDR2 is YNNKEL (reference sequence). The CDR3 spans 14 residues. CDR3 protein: CASSPRGSDYGYTF. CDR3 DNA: TGTGCCAGCAGCCCAAGGGGTTCCGACTATGGCTACACCTTC.

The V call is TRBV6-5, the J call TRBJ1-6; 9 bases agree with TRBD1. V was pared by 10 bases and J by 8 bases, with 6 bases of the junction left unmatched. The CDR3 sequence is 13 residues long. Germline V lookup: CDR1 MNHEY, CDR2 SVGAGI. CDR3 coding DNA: TGTGCCATCGGCCGGGACAGGGATTCACCCCTCCACTTT. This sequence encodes CAIGRDRDSPLHF.

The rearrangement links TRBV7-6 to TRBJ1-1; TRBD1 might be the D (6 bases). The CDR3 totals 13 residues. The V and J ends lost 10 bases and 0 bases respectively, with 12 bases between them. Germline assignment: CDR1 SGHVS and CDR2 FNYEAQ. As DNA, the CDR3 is TGTGCCACTTCGGACAGAATGAACACTGAAGCTTTCTTT. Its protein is CATSDRMNTEAFF.

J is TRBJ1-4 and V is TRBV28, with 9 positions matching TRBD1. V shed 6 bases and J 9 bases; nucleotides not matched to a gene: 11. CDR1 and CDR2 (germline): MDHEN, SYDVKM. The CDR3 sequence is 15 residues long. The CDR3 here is CASRPFRDRDKKLFF. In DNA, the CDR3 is TGTGCCAGCAGACCCTTCCGGGACAGGGACAAAAAACTGTTTTTT.

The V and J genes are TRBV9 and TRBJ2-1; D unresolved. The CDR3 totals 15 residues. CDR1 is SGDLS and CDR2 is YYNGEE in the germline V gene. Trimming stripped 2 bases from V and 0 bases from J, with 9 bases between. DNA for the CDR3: TGTGCCAGCAGCGTTCTTGACTTCTCCTACAATGAGCAGTTCTTC. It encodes CASSVLDFSYNEQFF.

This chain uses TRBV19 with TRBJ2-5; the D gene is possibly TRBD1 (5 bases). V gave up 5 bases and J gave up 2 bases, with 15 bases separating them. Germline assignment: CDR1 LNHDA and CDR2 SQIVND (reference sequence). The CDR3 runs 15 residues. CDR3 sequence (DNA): TGTGCCAGTAGTCCCACAACGCAGGGACAAGAGACCCAGTACTTC. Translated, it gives CASSPTTQGQETQYF.

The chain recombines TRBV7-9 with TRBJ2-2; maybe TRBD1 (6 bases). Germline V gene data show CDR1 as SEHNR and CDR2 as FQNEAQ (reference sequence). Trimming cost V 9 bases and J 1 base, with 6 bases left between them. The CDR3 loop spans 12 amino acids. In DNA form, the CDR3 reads TGTGCCAGACAGGGGAACACCGGGGAGCTGTTTTTT. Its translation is CARQGNTGELFF.

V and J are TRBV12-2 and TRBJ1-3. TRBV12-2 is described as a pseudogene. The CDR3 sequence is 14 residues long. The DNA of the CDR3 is TGTGCAAGTCGCTTAGGGCCGGAGGGAAACACCATATATTTT. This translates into CASRLGPEGNTIYF.

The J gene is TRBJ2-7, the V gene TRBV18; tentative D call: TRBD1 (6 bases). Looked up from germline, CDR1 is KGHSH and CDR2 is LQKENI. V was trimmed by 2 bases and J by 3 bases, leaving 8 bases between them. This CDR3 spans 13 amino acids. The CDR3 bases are TGTGCCAGCTCACCAGAACAGGGCTACGAGCAGTACTTC. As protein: CASSPEQGYEQYF.

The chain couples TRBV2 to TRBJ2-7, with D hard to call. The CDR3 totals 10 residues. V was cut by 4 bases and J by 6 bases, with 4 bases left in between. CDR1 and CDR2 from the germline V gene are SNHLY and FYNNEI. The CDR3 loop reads CASSGLEQYF. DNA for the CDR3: TGTGCCAGCAGTGGTCTCGAGCAGTACTTC.

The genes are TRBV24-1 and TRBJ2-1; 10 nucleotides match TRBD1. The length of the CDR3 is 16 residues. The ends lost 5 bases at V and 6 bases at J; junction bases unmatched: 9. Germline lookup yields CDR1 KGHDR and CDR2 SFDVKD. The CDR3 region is CATSAGTGTGANEQFF. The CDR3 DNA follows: TGTGCCACCAGTGCCGGGACCGGGACAGGGGCCAATGAGCAGTTCTTC.

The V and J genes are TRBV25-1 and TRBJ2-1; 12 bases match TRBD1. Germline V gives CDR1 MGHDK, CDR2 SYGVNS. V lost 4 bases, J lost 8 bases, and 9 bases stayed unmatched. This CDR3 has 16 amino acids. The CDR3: CASSAPLGQGADEQFF. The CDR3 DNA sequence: TGTGCCAGCAGTGCCCCCTTGGGACAGGGGGCGGATGAGCAGTTCTTC.

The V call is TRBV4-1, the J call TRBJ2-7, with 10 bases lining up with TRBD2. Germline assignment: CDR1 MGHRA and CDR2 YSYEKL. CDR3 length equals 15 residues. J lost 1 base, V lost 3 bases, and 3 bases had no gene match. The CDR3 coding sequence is TGCGCCAGCAGCCAGAGCGGGGGGGCATCCTACGAGCAGTACTTC. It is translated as CASSQSGGASYEQYF.

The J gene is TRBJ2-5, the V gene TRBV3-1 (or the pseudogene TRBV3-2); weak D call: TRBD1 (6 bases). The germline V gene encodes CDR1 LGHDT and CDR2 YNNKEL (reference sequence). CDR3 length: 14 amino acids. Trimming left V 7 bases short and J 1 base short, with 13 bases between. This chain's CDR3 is CASTRVGAQETQYF. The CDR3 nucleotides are TGTGCCAGCACCAGAGTGGGGGCCCAAGAGACCCAGTACTTC.

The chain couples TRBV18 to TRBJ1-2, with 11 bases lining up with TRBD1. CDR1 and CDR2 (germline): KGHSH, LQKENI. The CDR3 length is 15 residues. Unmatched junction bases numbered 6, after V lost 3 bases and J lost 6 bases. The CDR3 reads CASSPRTGGFNGYTF. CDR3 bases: TGTGCCAGCTCACCCCGGACAGGGGGCTTCAATGGCTACACCTTC. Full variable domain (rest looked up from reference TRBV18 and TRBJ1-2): NAGVMQNPRHLVRRRGQEARLRCSPMKGHSHVYWYRQLPEEGLKFMVYLQKENIIDESGMPKERFSAEFPKEGPSILRIQQVVRGDSAAYFCASSPRTGGFNGYTFGSGTRLTVV.

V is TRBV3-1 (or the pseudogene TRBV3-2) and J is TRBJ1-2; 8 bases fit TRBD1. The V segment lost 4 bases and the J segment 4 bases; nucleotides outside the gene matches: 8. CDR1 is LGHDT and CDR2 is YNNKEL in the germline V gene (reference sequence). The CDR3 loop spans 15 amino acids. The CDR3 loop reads CASSRNRGAIYGYTF. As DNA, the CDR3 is TGTGCCAGCAGCCGAAACAGGGGGGCAATCTATGGCTACACCTTC.